Detailed here is one T cell receptor (beta chain). Its specificity is unknown. This sample is drawn from a study of cytomegalovirus exposure and HLA in healthy donors. Study-wide results and caveats: The authors enumerated 150 to 200 TCR beta chains as linked to cytomegalovirus. There were a few CMV-associated chains whose specificity for CMV antigens was confirmed in vitro. The likely origin of a cluster of highly shared sequence variants was a sequencing artifact.

It was healthy bone marrow donors who served as donors. This CDR3 has 13 amino acids. The trim removed 3 bases at V and 7 bases at J, leaving 5 bases unmatched. The germline V gene has CDR1 LNHDA and CDR2 SQIVND (reference sequence). Researchers ran the PCR with 60 Vbeta and 13 Jbeta primers. Using immunoSEQ multiplex PCR, the repertoire was profiled, and TCRdb retains in-frame clones only, with some absent. The sample carries tens of thousands of clones, approximately 80% recorded once. Sequenced material: PBMCs. This clonotype was sampled from a male donor in good health and CMV-seronegative. The chain recombines TRBV19 with TRBJ1-1; 7 positions match TRBD1. CDR3 region: CASSMGQYGEAFF. Here the CDR3 DNA reads TGTGCCAGTAGTATGGGACAGTATGGTGAAGCTTTCTTT. The whole variable domain, filled in from reference TRBV19 and TRBJ1-1, reads DGGITQSPKYLFRKEGQNVTLSCEQNLNHDAMYWYRQDPGQGLRLIYYSQIVNDFQKGDIAEGYSVSREKKESFPLTVTSAQKNPTAFYLCASSMGQYGEAFFGQGTRLTVV.